This entry lists 18 T cell receptor beta chains sequenced from one sample in a study of patients and donors after allogeneic stem cell transplantation (dated by TCRdb to 2018 to 2021). The receptor library was made with RT-PCR. Data came from a NextSeq 550. The public reads were reprocessed in TCRdb via fastp at Q25 and MiXCR, keeping in-frame beta chains. Rows with one shared CDR3 protein collapse into an entry with the most common genes and DNA. The table for this sample lists roughly 880,000 distinct CDR3 sequences; 18% of them were counted only once. The top ten clonotypes cover 6% of the sample. The sequencing input was blood, either unsorted or a sorted T cell fraction (not recorded which). These receptors all stem from a human donor who was either an allogeneic HSCT recipient or a stem cell or donor lymphocyte infusion donor (not recorded which). It is not recorded whose cells these are; they may come from a transplant donor.

This clonotype appeared many times. V gene TRBV5-1 combines with J gene TRBJ2-1; no firm D call. CDR3 length equals 12 residues. V shed 0 bases and J shed 3 bases, with 1 base lying between them. CDR1 is SGHRS, CDR2 YFSETQ, per germline. The CDR3 here is CASSLVYNEQFF. CDR3 bases: TGCGCCAGCAGCTTGGTCTACAATGAGCAGTTCTTC. The complete variable domain, with remaining parts taken from reference TRBV5-1 and TRBJ2-1, reads KAGVTQTPRYLIKTRGQQVTLSCSPISGHRSVSWYQQTPGQGLQFLFEYFSETQRNKGNFPGRFSGRQFSNSRSEMNVSTLELGDSALYLCASSLVYNEQFFGPGTRLTVL.

V usage is TRBV12-3 or TRBV12-4 and J usage is TRBJ2-1, with 14 bases aligning to TRBD2. The ends lost 0 bases at V and 9 bases at J; junction bases unmatched: 7. The CDR3 has 17 residues. The chain's CDR3 is CASSLAQTSGGASEQFF. The CDR3 bases are TGTGCCAGCAGTTTAGCGCAGACTAGCGGGGGGGCCAGTGAGCAGTTCTTC.

In its sample, this clonotype was seen many times. This sequence joins TRBV12-3 or TRBV12-4 and TRBJ1-2; a weak D match, TRBD1 (5 bases). CDR3 length equals 11 residues. V gave up 4 bases and J gave up 7 bases, with 7 bases separating them. The CDR3 nucleotides are TGTGCCAGCAGTTACGGGGCTGGCTACACCTTC. This encodes CASSYGAGYTF.

The V call is TRBV20-1, the J call TRBJ1-2, with a weak D call TRBD1 (5 bases). V was cut by 1 base and J by 11 bases, with 14 bases left in between. The germline CDR1 and CDR2 sequences are DFQATT and SNEGSKA (reference sequence). This CDR3 has 12 amino acids. This chain's CDR3 is CSARGRDGVYTF. The DNA for the CDR3 is TGCAGTGCTAGAGGCCGGGACGGCGTTTACACCTTC.

This clonotype has a handful of counts. This chain connects TRBV24-1 to TRBJ1-5; D gene ambiguous. Trimming stripped 2 bases from V and 7 bases from J, with 8 bases between. The germline gives CDR1 KGHDR, CDR2 SFDVKD. CDR3 size: 13 residues. The CDR3 here is CATSDSRGQPQHF. In nucleotides, the CDR3 is TGTGCCACCAGTGATTCCCGTGGACAGCCCCAGCATTTT.

This chain links TRBV5-6 with TRBJ2-5; no clear D gene. The CDR3 is made up of 15 amino acids. Germline V gene data show CDR1 as SGHDT and CDR2 as YYEEEE. Trimming took 4 bases from V and 0 from J, leaving 13 bases between them. CDR3 sequence: CASSLVGSNQETQYF. The CDR3, as DNA: TGTGCCAGCAGCCTCGTCGGGTCTAACCAAGAGACCCAGTACTTC.

The V gene is TRBV15, the J gene TRBJ2-2, with 8 bases matching TRBD2. The CDR3 sequence is 13 residues long. Germline V gives CDR1 LNHNV, CDR2 YYDKDF (reference sequence). The J segment lost 6 bases and the V segment lost 3 bases, leaving 0 bases of the junction unmatched. The CDR3 DNA sequence: TGTGCCACCAGCAGGGGACTAGCCGGGGAGCTGTTTTTT. Amino acid sequence: CATSRGLAGELFF.

The gene calls are TRBV12-3 or TRBV12-4 and TRBJ2-1; 9 nucleotides line up with TRBD2. The CDR3 has 14 residues. After removal of 2 bases from V and 10 bases from J, the junction contained 6 bases not matched to a gene. The DNA of the CDR3 is TGTGCCAGCAGTTTATTAGCGGGAGTCGGGGAGCAGTTCTTC. It specifies CASSLLAGVGEQFF.

This clonotype showed up just a few times. V is TRBV20-1 and J is TRBJ1-5; 7 bases line up with TRBD1. This CDR3 has 14 amino acids. Germline V gives CDR1 DFQATT, CDR2 SNEGSKA (reference sequence). V lost 5 bases to trimming and J lost 4 bases; unmatched junction nucleotides: 8. DNA for the CDR3: TGCAGTGCTGAAACAGGGGTGGGTAATCAGCCCCAGCATTTT. This sequence encodes CSAETGVGNQPQHF.

CDR3 loop: CASSLFSGGSENEQFF. CDR3 coding DNA: TGTGCCAGCTCACTCTTTTCAGGTGGGAGTGAAAATGAGCAGTTCTTC. This sequence joins TRBV18 and TRBJ2-1; TRBD2 is a possible D gene (5 bases). V dropped 4 bases and J dropped 7 bases, with 20 bases sitting between them. The CDR3 has 16 residues. Germline V lookup: CDR1 KGHSH, CDR2 LQKENI.

The chain joins TRBV7-3 to TRBJ2-3; tentatively, D is TRBD2 (6 bases). Germline V gene data show CDR1 as SGHTA and CDR2 as FQGTGA. V was cut by 5 bases and J by 5 bases, with 23 bases left in between. The CDR3 is 17 residues long. The CDR3 sequence is CASSAMSGYSVGDTQYF. The CDR3 bases are TGTGCCAGCAGCGCCATGAGCGGGTACAGTGTGGGAGATACGCAGTATTTT. Looking up the rest from reference TRBV7-3 and TRBJ2-3 gives the full variable domain: GAGVSQTPSNKVTEKGKYVELRCDPISGHTALYWYRQSLGQGPEFLIYFQGTGAADDSGLPNDRFFAVRPEGSVSTLKIQRTERGDSAVYLCASSAMSGYSVGDTQYFGPGTRLTVL.

The chain couples TRBV21-1 to TRBJ1-2. TRBV21-1 is a pseudogene locus. The CDR3 sequence is 13 residues long. The CDR3 spells CASSTEEIYGYTF. CDR3 bases: TGTGCCAGCAGCACCGAGGAAATTTATGGCTACACCTTC.

The V call is TRBV7-2, the J call TRBJ2-7; no clear D. V lost 1 base and J lost 4, with 14 bases in between. The V gene's germline CDR1 is SGHTA and CDR2 FQGNSA. This CDR3 comprises 15 residues. CDR3 nucleotides: TGTGCCAGCAGCTTAGATAGGTTAGGGTTGTACGAGCAGTACTTC. Protein: CASSLDRLGLYEQYF.

The gene calls are TRBV7-9 and TRBJ2-1, with TRBD2 matching over 9 bases. V lost 4 bases, J lost 14 bases, and 6 bases stayed unmatched. The CDR3 covers 12 residues. CDR1 and CDR2 (germline): SEHNR, FQNEAQ (reference sequence). CDR3 amino acids: CASSSSGDWKFF. The CDR3 nucleotides read TGTGCCAGCAGCTCTAGCGGGGATTGGAAGTTCTTC.

V usage is TRBV2 and J usage is TRBJ2-1; D gene unclear. Germline V gene data show CDR1 as SNHLY and CDR2 as FYNNEI. This CDR3 comprises 12 residues. The V gene lost 6 bases and the J gene lost 8 bases, with 11 bases spanning the gap. The DNA for the CDR3 is TGTGCCAGCAGGTTAGAAATCGATGAGCAGTTCTTC. Residues: CASRLEIDEQFF. Combining the CDR3 with reference TRBV2 and TRBJ2-1 gives the whole variable domain EPEVTQTPSHQVTQMGQEVILRCVPISNHLYFYWYRQILGQKVEFLVSFYNNEISEKSEIFDDQFSVERPDGSNFTLKIRSTKLEDSAMYFCASRLEIDEQFFGPGTRLTVL.

This clonotype was seen at least ten times. V is TRBV12-3 or TRBV12-4 and J is TRBJ1-2; tentative D call: TRBD1 (6 bases). V was cut by 5 bases and J by 6 bases, with 16 bases left in between. The CDR3 is made up of 14 amino acids. CDR3: CASSPDAAGDGYTF. The CDR3 region has the DNA TGTGCCAGCAGTCCCGATGCCGCAGGGGATGGCTACACCTTC.

This clonotype was seen more than once but under ten times. J is TRBJ2-1 and V is TRBV6-1; 8 bases map to TRBD1. This CDR3 has 15 residues. V lost 8 bases to trimming and J lost 5 bases; unmatched junction nucleotides: 11. Germline V lookup: CDR1 MNHNS, CDR2 SASEGT. CDR3 sequence: CASPAPGGQHNEQFF. The CDR3 DNA reads TGTGCCAGCCCCGCCCCAGGGGGCCAGCACAATGAGCAGTTCTTC.

J is TRBJ2-3 and V is TRBV7-9; 8 nucleotides line up with TRBD2. The trim removed 4 bases at V and 10 bases at J, leaving 13 bases unmatched. This CDR3 is 15 amino acids long. Germline V CDR1 and CDR2: SEHNR, FQNEAQ (reference sequence). This chain's CDR3 is CASSYPGLGDKSQYF. CDR3 nucleotides: TGTGCCAGCAGCTATCCGGGACTAGGGGATAAATCGCAGTATTTT.